Listed below are T cell receptor beta chains from one sample, sequenced in a study of regulatory T cells in long-lasting Graves disease. Via MiXCR, TCRdb re-called the multiplex PCR reads, giving one row per CDR3 protein. The table lists about 620,000 distinct CDR3 sequences, 16% of them singletons. The same specimen was also included in a second study, on T cells in Graves' hyperthyroidism and ophthalmopathy.

Sequenced material: peripheral blood mononuclear cells (PBMCs), taken at new diagnosis, from a patient treated with antithyroid drugs. Receptors were obtained from a woman under 40 with Graves disease. CDR3s include the opening cysteine and the closing phenylalanine or tryptophan.

V gene: TRBV28
CDR3 length: 13
CDR3 protein: CASRLDIYNEQFF

V gene: TRBV10-3
CDR3 length: 15
CDR3 protein: CAISDPYSGNYEQYF

V gene: TRBV27
CDR3 length: 16
CDR3 protein: CASSRDKGLVAYEQYF

V gene: TRBV28
CDR3 length: 11
CDR3 protein: CASSFAYEQYF

V gene: TRBV29-1
CDR3 length: 13
CDR3 protein: CSVTGNSNQPQHF

V gene: TRBV5-5
CDR3 length: 15
CDR3 protein: CASSPVSGRNQPQHF

V gene: TRBV20-1
CDR3 length: 13
CDR3 protein: CSARPGGTYEQYF

V gene: TRBV6-9
CDR3 length: 15
CDR3 protein: CASSYTGTGNSPLHF

V gene: TRBV19
CDR3 length: 12
CDR3 protein: CASSSRSPLLFF

V gene: TRBV2
CDR3 length: 15
CDR3 protein: CASSPIAGPNNEQFF

V gene: TRBV7-3
CDR3 length: 15
CDR3 protein: CASSLGPPPGYGYTF

V gene: TRBV14
CDR3 length: 20
CDR3 protein: CASSHARGLAGGRYQETQYF

V gene: TRBV5-4
CDR3 length: 15
CDR3 protein: CASSLDRVIGQPQHF

V gene: TRBV27
CDR3 length: 13
CDR3 protein: CASSLRVDGGYTF

V gene: TRBV11-2
CDR3 length: 15
CDR3 protein: CASGLSRILQETQYF

V gene: TRBV5-1
CDR3 length: 16
CDR3 protein: CASSLVTSGRTTTQYF

V gene: TRBV19
CDR3 length: 13
CDR3 protein: CASRSPLQVEAFF

V gene: TRBV5-1
CDR3 length: 14
CDR3 protein: CASSSQGQRYEAFF

V gene: TRBV6-1
CDR3 length: 16
CDR3 protein: CASSVAGGQGGETQYF

V gene: TRBV27
CDR3 length: 15
CDR3 protein: CASSWRGSGYTEAFF

V gene: TRBV30
CDR3 length: 15
CDR3 protein: CAWSLAGLVYNEQFF

V gene: TRBV29-1
CDR3 length: 14
CDR3 protein: CSVEAGTTGYEQYF

V gene: TRBV11-1
CDR3 length: 14
CDR3 protein: CASSSDSRGDEQFF

V gene: TRBV6-1
CDR3 length: 16
CDR3 protein: CASSDWGLAGLGKQYF

V gene: TRBV20-1
CDR3 length: 13
CDR3 protein: CSVKTVSTDTQYF

V gene: TRBV29-1
CDR3 length: 11
CDR3 protein: CSATLNNEQFF

V gene: TRBV7-8
CDR3 length: 16
CDR3 protein: CASSNPKGQALYEQYF

V gene: TRBV6-2/TRBV6-3
CDR3 length: 15
CDR3 protein: CASSERIDRTFEQYF

V gene: TRBV4-1
CDR3 length: 14
CDR3 protein: CASSQDFGNTEAFF

V gene: TRBV2
CDR3 length: 13
CDR3 protein: CASSEGSNQPQHF

V gene: TRBV11-2
CDR3 length: 15
CDR3 protein: CASSSEASSYNEQFF

V gene: TRBV3-1
CDR3 length: 19
CDR3 protein: CASSQFWKNRGRLQYGYTF

V gene: TRBV30
CDR3 length: 13
CDR3 protein: CAWVRQGTYEQYF

V gene: TRBV19
CDR3 length: 14
CDR3 protein: CASRKSGRERGYTF